A single T cell receptor beta chain is shown here with its context. Germline V gives CDR1 SGDLS, CDR2 YYNGEE. This CDR3 is 15 amino acids long. Trimming removed 4 bases from V and 1 base from J; junction bases left unmatched: 2. Sequencing was performed with immunoSEQ multiplex PCR; in TCRdb, only in-frame clones are kept and a portion is missing. The sample lists some 50,000 clones, roughly nine tenths occurring once. The data derive from a study of blood T cell repertoires in COVID-19. The sample comprised peripheral blood. The receptor comes from a man in his 70s with active COVID-19. The rearrangement joins TRBV9 to TRBJ1-1; 12 bases map to TRBD1. The CDR3 region is CASSPGQGANTEAFF. CDR3 coding DNA: TGTGCCAGCAGCCCGGGACAGGGGGCGAACACTGAAGCTTTCTTT.